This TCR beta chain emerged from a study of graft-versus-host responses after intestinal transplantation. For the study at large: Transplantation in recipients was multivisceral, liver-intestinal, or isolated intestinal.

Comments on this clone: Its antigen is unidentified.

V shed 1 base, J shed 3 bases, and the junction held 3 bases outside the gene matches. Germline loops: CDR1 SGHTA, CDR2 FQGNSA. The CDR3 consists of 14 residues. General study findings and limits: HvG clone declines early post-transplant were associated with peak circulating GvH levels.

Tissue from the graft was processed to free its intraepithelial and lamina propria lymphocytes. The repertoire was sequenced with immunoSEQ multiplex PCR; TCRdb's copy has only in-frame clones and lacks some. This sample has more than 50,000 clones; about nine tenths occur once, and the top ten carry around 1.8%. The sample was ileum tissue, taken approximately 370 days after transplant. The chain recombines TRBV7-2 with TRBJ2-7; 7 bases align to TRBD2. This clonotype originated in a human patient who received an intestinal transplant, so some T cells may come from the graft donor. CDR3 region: CASSLGAGDYEQYF. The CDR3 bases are TGTGCCAGCAGCTTAGGGGCGGGAGACTACGAGCAGTACTTC.